This T cell receptor beta chain was captured by sequencing in a study of blood T cell repertoires in COVID-19. Looking at the study overall: Spain, Italy and the United States supplied samples that represented acute and convalescent COVID-19.

CDR3 size: 15 residues. The V end was cut by 2 bases, the J end by 1 base, with 9 bases between. The germline V gene has CDR1 MNHEY and CDR2 SVGEGT. Per the authors' pipeline: From reference gene primer amplification, estimates of nucleated cell counts were derived. The data were produced by immunoSEQ multiplex PCR, yet TCRdb's version contains in-frame clones alone and is incomplete. That table is the source of V, J and clone size, and D and trimming were worked out from the DNA. The sample holds about 120,000 clones; approximately 90% are singletons and the top ten take 19%. This clonotype originated in a human donor with acute or convalescent COVID-19. The donor label of this sample is uncertain. The sample was peripheral blood. The chain is built from TRBV6-2 or TRBV6-3 and TRBJ1-5, with D hard to call. The CDR3 here is CASSYLGWSNQPQHF. CDR3 DNA sequence: TGTGCCAGCAGTTACCTCGGTTGGAGCAATCAGCCCCAGCATTTT.